This T cell receptor beta chain comes out of a study of blood T cell repertoires in COVID-19. Germline CDR1 SGHRS, CDR2 YFSETQ. V was cut by 4 bases and J by 9 bases, with 22 bases left in between. This CDR3 is 15 amino acids long. The authors' processing: Estimation of nucleated cell counts was performed using reference gene primer amplification. Here immunoSEQ multiplex PCR was the method, and the copy in TCRdb shows in-frame clones only, minus some. V and J calls and clone size are those listed in that table; D and trimming were worked out from the DNA. The sample contains 150,000 to 200,000 clones, roughly 86% of which appear only once. In its sample, this clone was seen once.

The source material was peripheral blood. The V call is TRBV5-1, the J call TRBJ1-2; TRBD1 might be the D (6 bases). The receptor was isolated from a man aged 18 to 35 with acute or convalescent COVID-19. The CDR3 DNA reads as TGCGCCAGCAGCACGACGATCACAGGGAACACCCGCTACACCTTC. Translating it yields CASSTTITGNTRYTF.